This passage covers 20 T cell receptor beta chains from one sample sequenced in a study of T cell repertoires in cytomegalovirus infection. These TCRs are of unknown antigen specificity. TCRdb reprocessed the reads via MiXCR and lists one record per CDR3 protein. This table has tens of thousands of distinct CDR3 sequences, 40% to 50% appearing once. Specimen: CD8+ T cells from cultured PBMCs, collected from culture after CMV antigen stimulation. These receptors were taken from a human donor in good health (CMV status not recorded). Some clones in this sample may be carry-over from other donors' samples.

CDR3 region: CASSQAEGTEAFF. The CDR3 DNA reads as TGTGCCAGCAGCCAAGCTGAGGGTACTGAAGCTTTCTTT. V gene TRBV4-2 combines with J gene TRBJ1-1; D not resolved. V was pared by 1 base and J by 5 bases, with 8 bases between. The CDR3 covers 13 residues. Germline CDR1 LGHNA, CDR2 YNFKEQ.

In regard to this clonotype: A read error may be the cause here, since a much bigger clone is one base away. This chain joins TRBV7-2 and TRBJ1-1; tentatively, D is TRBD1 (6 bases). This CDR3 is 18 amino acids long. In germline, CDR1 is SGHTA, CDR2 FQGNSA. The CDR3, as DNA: TGTGCCGGCAGCTTAGGCCACAGGGTTCGGGCGAGTTACACTGAAGCTTTCTTT. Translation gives CAGSLGHRVRASYTEAFF.

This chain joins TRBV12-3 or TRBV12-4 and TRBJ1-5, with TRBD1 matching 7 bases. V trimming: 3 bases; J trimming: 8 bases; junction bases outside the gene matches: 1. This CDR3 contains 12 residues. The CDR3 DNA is TGTGCCAGCAGTTTCGGACAGGAGCCCCAGCATTTT. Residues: CASSFGQEPQHF.

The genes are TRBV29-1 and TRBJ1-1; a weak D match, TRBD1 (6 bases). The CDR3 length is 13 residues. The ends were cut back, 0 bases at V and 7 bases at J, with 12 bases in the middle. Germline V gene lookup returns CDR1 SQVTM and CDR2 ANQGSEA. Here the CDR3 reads CSVEDGQRVEAFF. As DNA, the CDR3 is TGCAGCGTTGAAGATGGACAGAGGGTTGAAGCTTTCTTT.

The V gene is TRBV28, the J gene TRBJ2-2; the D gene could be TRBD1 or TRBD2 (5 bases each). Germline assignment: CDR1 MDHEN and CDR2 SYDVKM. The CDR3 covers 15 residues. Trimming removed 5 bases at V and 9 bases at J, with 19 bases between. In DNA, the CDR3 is TGTGCCAGCAGTCCACGGGGAACAGGTACCAGGGAGCTGTTTTTT. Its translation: CASSPRGTGTRELFF.

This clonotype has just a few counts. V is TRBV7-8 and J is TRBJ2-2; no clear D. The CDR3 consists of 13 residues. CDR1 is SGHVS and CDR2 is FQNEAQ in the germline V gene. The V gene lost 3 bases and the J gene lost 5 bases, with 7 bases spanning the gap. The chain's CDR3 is CASSFKFTGELFF. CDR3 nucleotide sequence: TGTGCCAGCAGCTTTAAGTTTACCGGGGAGCTGTTTTTT.

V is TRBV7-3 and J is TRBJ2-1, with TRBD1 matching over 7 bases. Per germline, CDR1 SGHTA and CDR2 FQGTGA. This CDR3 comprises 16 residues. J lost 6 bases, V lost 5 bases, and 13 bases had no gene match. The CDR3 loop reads CASSKTGTAAINEQFF. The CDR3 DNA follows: TGTGCCAGCAGCAAGACCGGGACAGCCGCAATCAATGAGCAGTTCTTC.

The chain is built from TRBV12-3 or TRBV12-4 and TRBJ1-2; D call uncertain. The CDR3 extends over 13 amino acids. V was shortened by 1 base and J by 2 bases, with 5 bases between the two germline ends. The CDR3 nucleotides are TGTGCCAGCAGTTTAGGGGTGAACTATGGCTACACCTTC. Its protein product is CASSLGVNYGYTF.

The CDR3 loop reads CSVEGRHNEQFF. In DNA form, the CDR3 reads TGCAGCGTTGAAGGACGGCACAATGAGCAGTTCTTC. The chain uses TRBV29-1 and TRBJ2-1; no clear D. The CDR3 runs to 12 residues. The germline V gene encodes CDR1 SQVTM and CDR2 ANQGSEA. With 1 base removed from V and 5 bases from J, the gap between germline ends came to 6 bases.

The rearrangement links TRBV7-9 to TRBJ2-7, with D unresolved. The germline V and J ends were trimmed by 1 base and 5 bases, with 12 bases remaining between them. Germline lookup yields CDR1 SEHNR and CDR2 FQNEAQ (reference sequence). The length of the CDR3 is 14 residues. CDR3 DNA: TGTGCCAGCAGCTTAGACAGCCTCATGGACGAGCAGTACTTC. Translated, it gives CASSLDSLMDEQYF.

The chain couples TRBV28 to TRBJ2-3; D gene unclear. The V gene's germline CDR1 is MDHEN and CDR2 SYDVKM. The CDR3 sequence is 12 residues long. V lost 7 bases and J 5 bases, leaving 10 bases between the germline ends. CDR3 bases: TGTGCCAGCACACGCGAAGTAGATACGCAGTATTTT. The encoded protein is CASTREVDTQYF.

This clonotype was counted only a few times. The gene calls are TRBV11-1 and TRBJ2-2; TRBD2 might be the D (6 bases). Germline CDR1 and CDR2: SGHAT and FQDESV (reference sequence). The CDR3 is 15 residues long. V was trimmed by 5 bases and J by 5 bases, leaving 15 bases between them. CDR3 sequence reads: CASSIQRRGTGELFF. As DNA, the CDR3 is TGTGCCAGCAGCATTCAGCGCCGGGGGACCGGGGAGCTGTTTTTT.

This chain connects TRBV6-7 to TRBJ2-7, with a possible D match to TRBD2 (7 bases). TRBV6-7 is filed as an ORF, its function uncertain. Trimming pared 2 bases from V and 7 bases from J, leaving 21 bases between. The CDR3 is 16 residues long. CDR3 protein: CASSYKWRGPGGEQYF. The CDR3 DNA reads TGTGCCAGCAGTTACAAGTGGCGGGGGCCGGGCGGGGAGCAGTACTTC.

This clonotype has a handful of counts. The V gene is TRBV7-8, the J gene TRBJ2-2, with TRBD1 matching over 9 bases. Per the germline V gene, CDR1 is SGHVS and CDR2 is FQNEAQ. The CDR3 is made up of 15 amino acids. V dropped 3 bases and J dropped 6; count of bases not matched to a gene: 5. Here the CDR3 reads CASSFKTGGPGELFF. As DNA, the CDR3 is TGTGCCAGCAGCTTTAAGACAGGGGGTCCCGGGGAGCTGTTTTTT.

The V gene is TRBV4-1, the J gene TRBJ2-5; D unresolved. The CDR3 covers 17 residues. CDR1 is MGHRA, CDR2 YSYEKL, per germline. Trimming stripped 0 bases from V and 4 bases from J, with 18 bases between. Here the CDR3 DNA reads TGCGCCAGCAGCCAAGAAAGAAAGAAACCAGGAAGAGAGACCCAGTACTTC. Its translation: CASSQERKKPGRETQYF.

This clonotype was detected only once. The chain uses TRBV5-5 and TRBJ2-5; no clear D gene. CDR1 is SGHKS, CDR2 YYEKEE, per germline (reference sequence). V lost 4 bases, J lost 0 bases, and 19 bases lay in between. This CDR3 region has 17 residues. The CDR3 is CASSPRSRESHQETQYF. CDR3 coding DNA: TGTGCCAGCAGCCCCCGTAGCCGCGAGTCCCACCAAGAGACCCAGTACTTC.

This CDR3 is CASSSPEGSNQPQHF. The CDR3 bases are TGTGCCAGCAGTTCACCTGAGGGAAGCAATCAGCCCCAGCATTTT. The V gene is TRBV28, the J gene TRBJ1-5; no clear D. V was trimmed by 4 bases and J by 1 base, leaving 11 bases between them. The CDR3 is 15 amino acids. The V gene's germline CDR1 is MDHEN and CDR2 SYDVKM.

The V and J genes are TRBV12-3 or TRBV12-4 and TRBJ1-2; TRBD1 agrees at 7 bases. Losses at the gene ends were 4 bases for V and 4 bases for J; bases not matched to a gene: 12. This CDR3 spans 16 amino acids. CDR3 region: CASSSQTGSGGYGYTF. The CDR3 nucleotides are TGTGCCAGCAGTTCCCAGACAGGGAGCGGCGGCTATGGCTACACCTTC.

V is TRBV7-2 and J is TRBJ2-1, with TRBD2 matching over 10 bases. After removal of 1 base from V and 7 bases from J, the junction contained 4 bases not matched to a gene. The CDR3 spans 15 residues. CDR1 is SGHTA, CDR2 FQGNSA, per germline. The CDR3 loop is CASSLVVAGGNEQFF. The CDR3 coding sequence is TGTGCCAGCAGCTTAGTTGTAGCGGGAGGAAATGAGCAGTTCTTC.

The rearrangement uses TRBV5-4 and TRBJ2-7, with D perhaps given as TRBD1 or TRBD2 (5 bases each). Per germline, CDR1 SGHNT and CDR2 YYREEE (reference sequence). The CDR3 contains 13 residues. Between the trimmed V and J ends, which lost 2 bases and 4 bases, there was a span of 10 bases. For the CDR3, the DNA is TGTGCCAGCAGCTTCGGGACGATTTACGAGCAGTACTTC. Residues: CASSFGTIYEQYF.